The subject of this entry is one TCR beta chain. What it recognizes is unknown. This entry comes from a study of cytomegalovirus exposure and HLA in healthy donors. Overall study results and limits: With DRB1 most and HLA-C fewest, TCR association rates differed between HLA loci in a later analysis. When analyzed later, a missense DCLRE1C variant was found to be linked to TCR beta V- and J-gene trimming.

Germline CDR1 SGHDT, CDR2 YYEEEE. There are 12 residues in the CDR3. Trimming stripped 4 bases from V and 7 bases from J, with 12 bases between. PCR involved 60 Vbeta and 13 Jbeta primers. Per the original data handling: Unique TCR beta chains numbered about 72 million in a later analysis, with roughly 10 million shared. The method was immunoSEQ multiplex PCR; TCRdb's version includes in-frame clones alone and lacks a portion of them. For V, J and clone size, that table is used; D and trimming come from the DNA. In the table there are about 130,000 clones, 81% of which are singletons. The TCR was taken from a man aged 18 to 30 in good health and CMV-seronegative. The chain links TRBV5-6 to TRBJ2-7; D ambiguous. The sequencing sample was made of PBMCs. DNA of the CDR3: TGTGCCAGCAGCCTAACCCTACGGGAGCAGTACTTC. Encoded protein: CASSLTLREQYF.